The entry below gives a single T cell receptor (beta chain) sequence along with its context. What antigen it recognizes has not been identified. No base qualities exist here, and no much larger clone lies one base off it. The entry originates in a study of radiotherapy plus CTLA-4 blockade in lung cancer listed by TCRdb under 2018. With regard to the full study: Among enrolled patients, under 20% had an objective response and approximately 30% reached disease control.

The study evaluated CTLA-4 blockade (ipilimumab) given together with focal radiation therapy in patients who had chemo-refractory metastatic non-small-cell lung cancer. Trimming takes 4 bases off V and 1 base off J; junction bases not matched to a gene: 4. Inclusive of the bounding cysteine and phenylalanine, the CDR3 is 14 residues long. Only the CDR3 DNA is retained, 42 bases long and in frame from the first base. The CDR1 and CDR2 encoded by the germline V gene are KGHSH and LQKENI. The library relied on the immunoSEQ multiplex PCR assay. TCRdb limited this immuneACCESS table to in-frame rearrangements with V and J called. A share of clones is missing; checked studies link under half to unresolved V genes, and the rest is unexplained. Recorded for this sample are 90,000 to 130,000 clones; more than 75% of them occurred a single time. About 3.3% of the sample is in the top ten clones. Paper-wide results and their limitations: The strongest predictors of response, as reported, were early dynamic changes in blood T cell clones along with a rise in serum interferon-beta after radiation. After treatment with radiotherapy and ipilimumab, TCR clones that originated in tumors expanded in peripheral blood.

This clonotype was obtained from a human donor with non-small cell lung cancer that progressed on radiotherapy plus ipilimumab. Some clones in this sample may be carry-over from other donors' samples. This sample comprised peripheral blood, obtained from a patient treated with radiotherapy plus ipilimumab. The chain is made from TRBV18 and TRBJ2-7; 7 bases in the junction line up with TRBD1. CDR3 reads: CASSRETGSYEQYF. At the DNA level, the sequence is TGTGCCAGCTCACGAGAGACAGGGTCCTACGAGCAGTACTTC. Joined to the reference TRBV18 and TRBJ2-7 proteins, this CDR3 gives the full variable domain: NAGVMQNPRHLVRRRGQEARLRCSPMKGHSHVYWYRQLPEEGLKFMVYLQKENIIDESGMPKERFSAEFPKEGPSILRIQQVVRGDSAAYFCASSRETGSYEQYFGPGTRLTVT.